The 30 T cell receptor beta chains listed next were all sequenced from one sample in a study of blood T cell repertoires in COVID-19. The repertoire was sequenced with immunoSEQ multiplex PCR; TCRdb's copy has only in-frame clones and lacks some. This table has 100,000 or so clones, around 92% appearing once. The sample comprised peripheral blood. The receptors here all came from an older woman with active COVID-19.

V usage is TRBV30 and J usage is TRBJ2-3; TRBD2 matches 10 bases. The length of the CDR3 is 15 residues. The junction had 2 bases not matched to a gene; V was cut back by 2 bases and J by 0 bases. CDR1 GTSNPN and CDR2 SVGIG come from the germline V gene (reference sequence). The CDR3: CAWSMTSGSTDTQYF. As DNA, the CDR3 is TGTGCCTGGAGTATGACTAGCGGGAGCACAGATACGCAGTATTTT.

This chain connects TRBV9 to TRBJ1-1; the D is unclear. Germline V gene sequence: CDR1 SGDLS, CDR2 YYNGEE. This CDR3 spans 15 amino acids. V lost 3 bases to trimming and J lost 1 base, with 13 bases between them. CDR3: CASSATVNSNTEAFF. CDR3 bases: TGTGCCAGCAGCGCTACCGTTAATTCGAACACTGAAGCTTTCTTT.

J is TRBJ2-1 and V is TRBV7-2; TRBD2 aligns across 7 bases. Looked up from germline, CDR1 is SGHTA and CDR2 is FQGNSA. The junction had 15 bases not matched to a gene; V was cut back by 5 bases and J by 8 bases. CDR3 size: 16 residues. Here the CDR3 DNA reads TGTGCCAGCAGCCCATCCCCCTGGGAGGGCTATGATGAGCAGTTCTTC. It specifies CASSPSPWEGYDEQFF.

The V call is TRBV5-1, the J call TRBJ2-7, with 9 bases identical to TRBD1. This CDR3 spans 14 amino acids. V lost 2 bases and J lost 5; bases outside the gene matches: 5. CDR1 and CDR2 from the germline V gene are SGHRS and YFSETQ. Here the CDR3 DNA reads TGCGCCAGCAGCTTCGGGACAGGGATCCACGAGCAGTACTTC. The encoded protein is CASSFGTGIHEQYF.

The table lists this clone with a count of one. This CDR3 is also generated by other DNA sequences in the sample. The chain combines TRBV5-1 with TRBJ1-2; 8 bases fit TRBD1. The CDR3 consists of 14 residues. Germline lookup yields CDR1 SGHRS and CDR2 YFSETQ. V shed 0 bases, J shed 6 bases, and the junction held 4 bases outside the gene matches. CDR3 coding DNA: TGCGCCAGCAGCTTGGGTCAGGGGGCTGATGGCTACACCTTC. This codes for CASSLGQGADGYTF.

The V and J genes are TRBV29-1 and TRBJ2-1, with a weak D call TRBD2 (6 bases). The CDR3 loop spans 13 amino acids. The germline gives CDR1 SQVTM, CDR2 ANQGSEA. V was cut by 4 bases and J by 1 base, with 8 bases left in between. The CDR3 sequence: CSVAGRSYNEQFF. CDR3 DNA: TGCAGCGTTGCCGGGAGATCCTACAATGAGCAGTTCTTC.

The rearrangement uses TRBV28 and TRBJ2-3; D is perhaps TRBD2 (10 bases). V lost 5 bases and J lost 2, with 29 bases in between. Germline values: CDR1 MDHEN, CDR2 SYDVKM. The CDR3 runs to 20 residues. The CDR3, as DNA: TGTGCCAGCAGTGTCCTACAGGGGGCGCCTAGCGGGGGCCTCACAGATACGCAGTATTTT. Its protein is CASSVLQGAPSGGLTDTQYF. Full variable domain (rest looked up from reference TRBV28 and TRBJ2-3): DVKVTQSSRYLVKRTGEKVFLECVQDMDHENMFWYRQDPGLGLRLIYFSYDVKMKEKGDIPEGYSVSREKKERFSLILESASTNQTSMYLCASSVLQGAPSGGLTDTQYFGPGTRLTVL.

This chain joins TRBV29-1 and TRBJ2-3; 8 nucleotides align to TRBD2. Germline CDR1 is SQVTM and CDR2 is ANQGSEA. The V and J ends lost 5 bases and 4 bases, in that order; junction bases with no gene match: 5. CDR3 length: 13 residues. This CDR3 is CSVTAGAADTQYF. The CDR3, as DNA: TGCAGCGTTACAGCGGGAGCGGCAGATACGCAGTATTTT.

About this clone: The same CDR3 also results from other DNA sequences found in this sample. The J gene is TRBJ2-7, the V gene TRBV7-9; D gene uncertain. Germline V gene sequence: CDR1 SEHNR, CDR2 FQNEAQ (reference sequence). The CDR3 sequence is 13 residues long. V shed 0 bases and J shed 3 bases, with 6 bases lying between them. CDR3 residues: CASSLAGSYEQYF. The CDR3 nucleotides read TGTGCCAGCAGCTTAGCGGGCAGCTACGAGCAGTACTTC.

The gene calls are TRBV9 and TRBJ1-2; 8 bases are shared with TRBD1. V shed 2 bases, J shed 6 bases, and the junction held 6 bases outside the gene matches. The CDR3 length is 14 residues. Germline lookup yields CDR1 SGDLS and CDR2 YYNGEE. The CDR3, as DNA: TGTGCCAGCAGCGTCCTGGACAGGGACAATGGCTACACCTTC. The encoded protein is CASSVLDRDNGYTF.

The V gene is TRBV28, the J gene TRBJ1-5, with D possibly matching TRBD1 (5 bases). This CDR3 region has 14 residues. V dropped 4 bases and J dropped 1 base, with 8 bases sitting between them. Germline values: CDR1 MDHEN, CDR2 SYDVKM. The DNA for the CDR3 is TGTGCCAGCAGTTCGGGGGGGAGCAATCAGCCCCAGCATTTT. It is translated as CASSSGGSNQPQHF.

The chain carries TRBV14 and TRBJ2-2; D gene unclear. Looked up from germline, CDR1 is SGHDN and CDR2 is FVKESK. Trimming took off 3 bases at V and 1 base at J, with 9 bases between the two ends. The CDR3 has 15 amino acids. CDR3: CASSQLFKNTGELFF. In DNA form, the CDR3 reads TGTGCCAGCAGCCAGTTATTTAAGAACACCGGGGAGCTGTTTTTT.

CDR3 coding DNA: TGTGCCAGCATCCAGGCAACCTATAATTCACCCCTCCACTTT. Amino acid sequence: CASIQATYNSPLHF. V is TRBV2 and J is TRBJ1-6, with D hard to call. The CDR3 has 14 amino acids. Trimming pared 7 bases from V and 2 bases from J, leaving 9 bases between. Germline V gene data show CDR1 as SNHLY and CDR2 as FYNNEI. Full variable domain (missing parts from reference TRBV2 and TRBJ1-6): EPEVTQTPSHQVTQMGQEVILRCVPISNHLYFYWYRQILGQKVEFLVSFYNNEISEKSEIFDDQFSVERPDGSNFTLKIRSTKLEDSAMYFCASIQATYNSPLHFGNGTRLTVT.

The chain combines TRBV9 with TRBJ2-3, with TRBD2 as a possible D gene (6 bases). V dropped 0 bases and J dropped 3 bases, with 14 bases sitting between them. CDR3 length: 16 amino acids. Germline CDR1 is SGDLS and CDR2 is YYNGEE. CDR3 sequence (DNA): TGTGCCAGCAGCGTAGCCAACCGGGGGAGGACAGATACGCAGTATTTT. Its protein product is CASSVANRGRTDTQYF.

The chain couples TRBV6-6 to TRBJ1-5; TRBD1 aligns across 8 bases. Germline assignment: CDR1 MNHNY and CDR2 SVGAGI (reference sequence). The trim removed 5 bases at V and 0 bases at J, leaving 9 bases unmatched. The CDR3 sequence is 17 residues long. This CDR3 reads CASSPGQGSYSNQPQHF. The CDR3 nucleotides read TGTGCCAGCAGTCCCGGACAGGGAAGTTATAGCAATCAGCCCCAGCATTTT.

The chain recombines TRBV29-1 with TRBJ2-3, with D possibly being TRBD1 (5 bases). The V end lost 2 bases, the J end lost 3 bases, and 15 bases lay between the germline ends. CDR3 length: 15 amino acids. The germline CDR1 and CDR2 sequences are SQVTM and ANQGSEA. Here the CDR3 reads CSVEPSGAGTDTQYF. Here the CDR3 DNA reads TGCAGCGTTGAACCGAGTGGGGCCGGGACAGATACGCAGTATTTT.

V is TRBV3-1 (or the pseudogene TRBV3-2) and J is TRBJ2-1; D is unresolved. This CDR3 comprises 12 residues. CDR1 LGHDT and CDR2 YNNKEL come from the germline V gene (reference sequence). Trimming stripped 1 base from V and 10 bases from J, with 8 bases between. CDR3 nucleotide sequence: TGTGCCAGCAGCCAAGTTGCCACAGAGCAGTTCTTC. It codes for CASSQVATEQFF.

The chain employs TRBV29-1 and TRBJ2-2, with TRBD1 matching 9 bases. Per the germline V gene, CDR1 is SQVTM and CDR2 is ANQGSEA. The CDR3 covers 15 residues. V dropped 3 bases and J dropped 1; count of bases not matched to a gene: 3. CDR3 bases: TGCAGCGTTGAGGGGGACAGGGTGAACACCGGGGAGCTGTTTTTT. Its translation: CSVEGDRVNTGELFF.

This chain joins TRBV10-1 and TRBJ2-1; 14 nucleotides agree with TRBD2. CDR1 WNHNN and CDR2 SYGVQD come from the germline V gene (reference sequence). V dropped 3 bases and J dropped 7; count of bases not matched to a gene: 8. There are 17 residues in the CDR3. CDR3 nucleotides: TGCGCCAGCAGTGACCCTCGGACTAGCGGGAGGAAGAATGAGCAGTTCTTC. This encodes CASSDPRTSGRKNEQFF.

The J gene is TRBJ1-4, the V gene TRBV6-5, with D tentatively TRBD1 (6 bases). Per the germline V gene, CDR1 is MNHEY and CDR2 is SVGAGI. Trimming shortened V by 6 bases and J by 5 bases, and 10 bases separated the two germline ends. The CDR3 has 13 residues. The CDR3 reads CASREDRNEKLFF. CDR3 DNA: TGTGCCAGCAGGGAGGACAGAAATGAAAAACTGTTTTTT.

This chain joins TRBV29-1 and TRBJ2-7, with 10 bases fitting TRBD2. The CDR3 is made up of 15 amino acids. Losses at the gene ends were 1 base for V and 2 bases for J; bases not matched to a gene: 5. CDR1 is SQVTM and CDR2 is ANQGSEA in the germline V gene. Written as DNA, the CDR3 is TGCAGCGTTGAAGCCTGGACTAGCGGCACCTACGAGCAGTACTTC. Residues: CSVEAWTSGTYEQYF.

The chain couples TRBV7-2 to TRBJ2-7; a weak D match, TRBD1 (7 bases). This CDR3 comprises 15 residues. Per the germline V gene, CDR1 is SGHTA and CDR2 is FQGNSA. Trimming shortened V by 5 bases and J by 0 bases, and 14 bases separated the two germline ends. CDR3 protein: CASSRRGQPSYEQYF. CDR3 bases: TGTGCCAGCAGCCGGAGGGGGCAGCCCTCCTACGAGCAGTACTTC.

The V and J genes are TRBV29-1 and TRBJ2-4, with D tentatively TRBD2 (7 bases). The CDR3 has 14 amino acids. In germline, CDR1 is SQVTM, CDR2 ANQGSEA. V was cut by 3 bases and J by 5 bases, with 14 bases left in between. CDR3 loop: CSVDGPGGQNIQYF. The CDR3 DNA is TGCAGCGTTGATGGTCCGGGGGGCCAAAACATTCAGTACTTC.

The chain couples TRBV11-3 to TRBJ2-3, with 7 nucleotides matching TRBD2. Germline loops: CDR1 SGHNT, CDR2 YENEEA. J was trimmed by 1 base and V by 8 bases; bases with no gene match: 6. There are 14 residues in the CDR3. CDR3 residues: CASGGGDGTDTQYF. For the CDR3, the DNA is TGTGCCAGCGGTGGGGGGGACGGCACAGATACGCAGTATTTT.

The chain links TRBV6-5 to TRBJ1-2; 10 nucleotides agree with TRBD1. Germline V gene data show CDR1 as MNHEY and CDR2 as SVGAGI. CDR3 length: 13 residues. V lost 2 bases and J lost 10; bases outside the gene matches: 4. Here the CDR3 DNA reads TGTGCCAGCAGTTACGGGACAGGGGCCGCCTACACCTTC. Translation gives CASSYGTGAAYTF.

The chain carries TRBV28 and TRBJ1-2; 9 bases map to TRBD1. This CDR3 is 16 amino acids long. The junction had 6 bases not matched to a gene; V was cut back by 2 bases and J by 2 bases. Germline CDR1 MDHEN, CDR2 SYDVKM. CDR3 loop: CASSLPPGQGNYGYTF. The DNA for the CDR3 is TGTGCCAGCAGTTTACCCCCGGGACAGGGAAACTATGGCTACACCTTC.

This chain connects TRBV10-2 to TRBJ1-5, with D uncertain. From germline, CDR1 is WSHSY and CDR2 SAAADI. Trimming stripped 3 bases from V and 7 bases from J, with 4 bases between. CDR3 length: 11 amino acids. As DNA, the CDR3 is TGCGCCAGCAGTGAACGGCAGCCCCAGCATTTT. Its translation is CASSERQPQHF.

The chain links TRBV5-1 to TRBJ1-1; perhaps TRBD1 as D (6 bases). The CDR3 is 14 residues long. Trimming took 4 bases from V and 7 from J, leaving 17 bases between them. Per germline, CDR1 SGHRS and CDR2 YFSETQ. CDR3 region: CASSHGQGGHEAFF. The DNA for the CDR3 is TGCGCCAGCAGCCACGGACAAGGGGGTCATGAAGCTTTCTTT.

Written as DNA, the CDR3 is TGTGCCAGCAGTCGTACTAGCGGGAGGGCCACCGGGGAGCTGTTTTTT. Encoded protein: CASSRTSGRATGELFF. This chain connects TRBV14 to TRBJ2-2; 13 positions agree with TRBD2. CDR1 and CDR2 (germline): SGHDN, FVKESK. After removal of 6 bases from V and 4 bases from J, the junction contained 5 bases not matched to a gene. This CDR3 region has 16 residues.

The CDR3 nucleotides read TGTGCCAGCAGCGAGGATAGCAGGGGTGGCTACACCTTC. Amino acids: CASSEDSRGGYTF. The gene calls are TRBV25-1 and TRBJ1-2; a weak D match, TRBD1 (6 bases). Deletions cut 6 bases from V and 7 bases from J, with 15 bases between. Germline V lookup: CDR1 MGHDK, CDR2 SYGVNS. The CDR3 has 13 amino acids.